The next 23 T cell receptor beta chains were all read from a single sample in a study of CD8 T cells in ankylosing spondylitis (dated by TCRdb to 2016 to 2017). The library relied on 5' RACE. This sample was sequenced with an Illumina HiSeq 2500. The public reads were run again by TCRdb, first through fastp at Q25 and then through MiXCR, and only productive beta chains were kept. Rows are unified per CDR3 protein, each entry keeping the most common DNA and genes. Counted in this sample were tens of thousands of distinct CDR3 sequences; about 7% of them appeared once. Approximately 10% of the sample rests with the top ten. The sequenced material came from blood, either unsorted or a sorted T cell fraction (not recorded which). The receptor set was obtained from a male donor with ankylosing spondylitis or in good health (not recorded which).

This clonotype showed up just a few times. The DNA for the CDR3 is TGTGCCAGCAGCCCAAAGACCGGGACTAGCGGGAACAATGAGCAGTTCTTC. Amino acid sequence: CASSPKTGTSGNNEQFF. The rearrangement joins TRBV7-9 to TRBJ2-1; TRBD2 aligns across 13 bases. Germline-derived CDR1 and CDR2 are SEHNR and FQNEAQ (reference sequence). V was pared by 5 bases and J by 5 bases, with 9 bases of the junction left unmatched. The CDR3 is made up of 17 amino acids.

V and J are TRBV7-2 and TRBJ2-3; D gene unclear. The V gene's germline CDR1 is SGHTA and CDR2 FQGNSA. This CDR3 spans 13 amino acids. V was trimmed by 5 bases and J by 6 bases, leaving 12 bases between them. The CDR3 coding sequence is TGTGCCAGCAGCCTGACCTGGGGTGATACGCAGTATTTT. Its translation is CASSLTWGDTQYF.

The chain couples TRBV19 to TRBJ1-2, with D unclear. Germline CDR1 is LNHDA and CDR2 is SQIVND (reference sequence). The ends were cut back, 7 bases at V and 2 bases at J, with 17 bases in the middle. The CDR3 has 15 amino acids. CDR3 protein: CASTGWGERNYGYTF. The CDR3 DNA follows: TGTGCCAGTACGGGCTGGGGAGAGAGGAACTATGGCTACACCTTC.

V is TRBV7-2 and J is TRBJ2-4, with 9 positions matching TRBD2. Germline CDR1 reads SGHTA; CDR2 reads FQGNSA. V lost 6 bases, J lost 6 bases, and 9 bases stayed unmatched. This CDR3 region has 15 residues. In DNA form, the CDR3 reads TGTGCCAGCAGTCCACAGGGCGGGGGGGGAAACATTCAGTACTTC. This codes for CASSPQGGGGNIQYF. The complete variable domain, with remaining parts taken from reference TRBV7-2 and TRBJ2-4, reads GAGVSQSPSNKVTEKGKDVELRCDPISGHTALYWYRQSLGQGLEFLIYFQGNSAPDKSGLPSDRFSAERTGGSVSTLTIQRTQQEDSAVYLCASSPQGGGGNIQYFGAGTRLSVL.

This clonotype was observed many times. In DNA form, the CDR3 reads TGCAGCGTTGAACCCGGGACAACCAGGGTGAATGAGCAGTTCTTC. Translating it yields CSVEPGTTRVNEQFF. The gene calls are TRBV29-1 and TRBJ2-1; weak D call: TRBD1 (6 bases). With 2 bases removed from V and 7 bases from J, the gap between germline ends came to 18 bases. Germline CDR1 SQVTM, CDR2 ANQGSEA. The CDR3 has 15 amino acids.

This clonotype showed up many times. V gene TRBV5-6 combines with J gene TRBJ1-4, with 7 bases identical to TRBD1. Germline-derived CDR1 and CDR2 are SGHDT and YYEEEE. This CDR3 comprises 15 residues. V was pared by 3 bases and J by 0 bases, with 2 bases of the junction left unmatched. CDR3 region: CASSYGTATNEKLFF. The CDR3 bases are TGTGCCAGCAGCTACGGGACAGCAACTAATGAAAAACTGTTTTTT.

This clonotype came up many times. The chain employs TRBV20-1 and TRBJ1-5; TRBD1 might be the D (5 bases). CDR1 and CDR2 (germline): DFQATT, SNEGSKA (reference sequence). V was trimmed by 5 bases and J by 0 bases, leaving 11 bases between them. The CDR3 sequence is 14 residues long. In DNA form, the CDR3 reads TGCAGTGCTTTAAATAGGGGTAGCAATCAGCCCCAGCATTTT. It encodes CSALNRGSNQPQHF.

A remark on this clonotype: A much larger clone sits a single nucleotide away, making a read error possible. The rearrangement joins TRBV3-1 to TRBJ1-1; TRBD1 agrees at 12 bases. Germline V gene lookup returns CDR1 LGHDT and CDR2 YNNKEL (reference sequence). The CDR3 is 18 residues long. V lost 7 bases and J lost 2; bases outside the gene matches: 14. The CDR3 sequence: CASTRRWGQGAKNTEAFF. The DNA for the CDR3 is TGTGCCAGCACCCGAAGATGGGGACAGGGGGCGAAAAACACTGAAGCTTTCTTT.

V usage is TRBV7-2 and J usage is TRBJ2-3; no firm D call. The V and J ends lost 2 bases and 1 base respectively, with 10 bases between them. The germline V gene has CDR1 SGHTA and CDR2 FQGNSA. The CDR3 has 15 amino acids. CDR3 region: CASSLRWSGTDTQYF. The CDR3 region has the DNA TGTGCCAGCAGCTTAAGGTGGAGCGGCACAGATACGCAGTATTTT. The whole variable domain, remainder taken from reference TRBV7-2 and TRBJ2-3, is GAGVSQSPSNKVTEKGKDVELRCDPISGHTALYWYRQSLGQGLEFLIYFQGNSAPDKSGLPSDRFSAERTGGSVSTLTIQRTQQEDSAVYLCASSLRWSGTDTQYFGPGTRLTVL.

This clonotype has ten or more counts. The rearrangement joins TRBV6-1 to TRBJ2-1; 9 positions match TRBD2. Germline trimming cut 10 bases from V and 1 base from J; bases unmatched to any gene: 11. CDR1 and CDR2 (germline): MNHNS, SASEGT. The CDR3 totals 16 residues. The CDR3 protein is CATREGLAQSYNEQFF. The CDR3 coding sequence is TGTGCCACCCGCGAGGGACTAGCACAATCCTACAATGAGCAGTTCTTC.

This chain links TRBV3-1 with TRBJ2-1; 10 bases agree with TRBD2. CDR1 LGHDT and CDR2 YNNKEL come from the germline V gene (reference sequence). The CDR3 has 19 residues. V gave up 10 bases and J gave up 0 bases; unmatched junction bases: 18. CDR3 sequence (DNA): TGTGCCATCTGTCCGGCTAGCGGGAGATCCTCGAGCTCCTACAATGAGCAGTTCTTC. Protein product: CAICPASGRSSSSYNEQFF.

This clonotype appeared once. The chain combines TRBV30 with TRBJ1-5; 8 bases map to TRBD1. Trimming cost V 5 bases and J 3 bases; bases outside gene matches: 12. This CDR3 contains 16 residues. Germline V CDR1 and CDR2: GTSNPN, SVGIG (reference sequence). DNA for the CDR3: TGTGCCTGGGCCGGAGACAGGGGCCTTGCCAATCAGCCCCAGCATTTT. Its translation: CAWAGDRGLANQPQHF.

The table lists this clonotype with many counts. The chain couples TRBV3-1 to TRBJ2-1; TRBD2 is a possible D gene (6 bases). The V gene lost 2 bases and the J gene lost 2 bases, with 16 bases spanning the gap. The germline gives CDR1 LGHDT, CDR2 YNNKEL (reference sequence). This CDR3 contains 17 residues. CDR3 protein: CASSQSPGTPTYNEQFF. In DNA, the CDR3 is TGTGCCAGCAGCCAAAGTCCCGGGACTCCCACCTACAATGAGCAGTTCTTC.

This clonotype came up many times. This chain uses TRBV28 with TRBJ1-6; 8 bases agree with TRBD1. CDR1 and CDR2 from the germline V gene are MDHEN and SYDVKM. The CDR3 totals 15 residues. With 8 bases clipped from V and 5 bases from J, the junction kept 8 bases outside the gene matches. In DNA form, the CDR3 reads TGTGCCAGCGACCAAGGGACAGGCGATAATTCACCCCTCCACTTT. Its translation: CASDQGTGDNSPLHF.

This clonotype was counted at least ten times. The J gene is TRBJ2-1, the V gene TRBV9, with TRBD2 matching over 8 bases. Germline V CDR1 and CDR2: SGDLS, YYNGEE. The CDR3 is 13 residues long. V shed 4 bases, J shed 8 bases, and the junction held 5 bases outside the gene matches. CDR3 DNA sequence: TGTGCCAGCAGCTCCATAGCGGGGCATGAGCAGTTCTTC. Its translation is CASSSIAGHEQFF.

The chain employs TRBV3-1 and TRBJ1-1, with D uncertain. This CDR3 region has 12 residues. CDR1 and CDR2 from the germline V gene are LGHDT and YNNKEL (reference sequence). Trimming shortened V by 6 bases and J by 3 bases, and 8 bases separated the two germline ends. The CDR3 nucleotides read TGTGCCAGCAGATATGGAGACACTGAAGCTTTCTTT. It specifies CASRYGDTEAFF. The full variable domain, in which reference TRBV3-1 and TRBJ1-1 provide the parts outside the CDR3, is DTAVSQTPKYLVTQMGNDKSIKCEQNLGHDTMYWYKQDSKKFLKIMFSYNNKELIINETVPNRFSPKSPDKAHLNLHINSLELGDSAVYFCASRYGDTEAFFGQGTRLTVV.

This clonotype has at least ten counts. The gene calls are TRBV11-2 and TRBJ2-1; no clear D. This CDR3 is 15 amino acids long. Germline V CDR1 and CDR2: SGHAT, FQNNGV. Trimming cost V 0 bases and J 0 bases, with 6 bases left between them. The CDR3 spells CASSLEWASYNEQFF. The CDR3 bases are TGTGCCAGCAGCTTAGAGTGGGCCTCCTACAATGAGCAGTTCTTC. Full variable domain (outside the CDR3, taken from reference TRBV11-2 and TRBJ2-1): EAGVAQSPRYKIIEKRQSVAFWCNPISGHATLYWYQQILGQGPKLLIQFQNNGVVDDSQLPKDRFSAERLKGVDSTLKIQPAKLEDSAVYLCASSLEWASYNEQFFGPGTRLTVL.

The sample holds many counts of this clonotype. This chain links TRBV28 with TRBJ2-2; D perhaps matches TRBD1 (6 bases). V lost 6 bases and J 1 base, leaving 15 bases between the germline ends. Germline lookup yields CDR1 MDHEN and CDR2 SYDVKM. The length of the CDR3 is 16 residues. CDR3: CASSPNRALNTGELFF. The CDR3 nucleotides are TGTGCCAGCAGCCCCAACAGGGCCCTGAACACCGGGGAGCTGTTTTTT.

This clonotype was counted at least ten times. The V gene is TRBV5-1, the J gene TRBJ2-6; D tentatively fits TRBD1 or TRBD2 (5 bases each). Germline V gives CDR1 SGHRS, CDR2 YFSETQ. Trimming stripped 0 bases from V and 4 bases from J, with 8 bases between. CDR3 length equals 15 residues. The CDR3 sequence: CASSLDGTGANVLTF. CDR3 in DNA: TGCGCCAGCAGCTTGGACGGGACCGGGGCCAACGTCCTGACTTTC. The whole variable domain, filled in from reference TRBV5-1 and TRBJ2-6, reads KAGVTQTPRYLIKTRGQQVTLSCSPISGHRSVSWYQQTPGQGLQFLFEYFSETQRNKGNFPGRFSGRQFSNSRSEMNVSTLELGDSALYLCASSLDGTGANVLTFGAGSRLTVL.

This clonotype was seen repeatedly, ten times or more. This rearrangement joins TRBV12-5 to TRBJ2-2, with 11 nucleotides matching TRBD2. Germline trimming cut 0 bases from V and 0 bases from J; bases unmatched to any gene: 0. Germline V lookup: CDR1 LGHNT, CDR2 FRNRAP. The CDR3 sequence is 17 residues long. CDR3 amino acids: CASGLVLAGANTGELFF. For the CDR3, the DNA is TGTGCTAGTGGTTTGGTACTAGCGGGAGCGAACACCGGGGAGCTGTTTTTT.

The table lists this clonotype with many counts. The chain has TRBV3-1 and TRBJ2-1; D not resolved. Germline V gene lookup returns CDR1 LGHDT and CDR2 YNNKEL (reference sequence). The CDR3 sequence is 12 residues long. The germline V and J ends were trimmed by 4 bases and 7 bases, with 8 bases remaining between them. The DNA for the CDR3 is TGTGCCAGCAGCCTCCTAGGTAATGAGCAGTTCTTC. Translated: CASSLLGNEQFF.

This clonotype appeared many times. CDR3 in DNA: TGTGCCACCAGCAGAGGGGTGGACTATGGCTACACCTTC. It encodes CATSRGVDYGYTF. The chain uses TRBV15 and TRBJ1-2; D remains ambiguous. The CDR3 contains 13 residues. Trimming took 1 base from V and 3 from J, leaving 6 bases between them. From germline, CDR1 is LNHNV and CDR2 YYDKDF (reference sequence). Combining the CDR3 with reference TRBV15 and TRBJ1-2 gives the whole variable domain DAMVIQNPRYQVTQFGKPVTLSCSQTLNHNVMYWYQQKSSQAPKLLFHYYDKDFNNEADTPDNFQSRRPNTSFCFLDIRSPGLGDTAMYLCATSRGVDYGYTFGSGTRLTVV.

This clonotype is medium-sized (0.01 to 0.1%) in the sample. The gene calls are TRBV20-1 and TRBJ1-1; 9 nucleotides line up with TRBD1. Germline values: CDR1 DFQATT, CDR2 SNEGSKA (reference sequence). J lost 4 bases, V lost 4 bases, and 4 bases had no gene match. The CDR3 covers 13 residues. The CDR3 DNA is TGCAGTGCTATGGACAGGGGCGGCACTGAAGCTTTCTTT. This gives the protein CSAMDRGGTEAFF.